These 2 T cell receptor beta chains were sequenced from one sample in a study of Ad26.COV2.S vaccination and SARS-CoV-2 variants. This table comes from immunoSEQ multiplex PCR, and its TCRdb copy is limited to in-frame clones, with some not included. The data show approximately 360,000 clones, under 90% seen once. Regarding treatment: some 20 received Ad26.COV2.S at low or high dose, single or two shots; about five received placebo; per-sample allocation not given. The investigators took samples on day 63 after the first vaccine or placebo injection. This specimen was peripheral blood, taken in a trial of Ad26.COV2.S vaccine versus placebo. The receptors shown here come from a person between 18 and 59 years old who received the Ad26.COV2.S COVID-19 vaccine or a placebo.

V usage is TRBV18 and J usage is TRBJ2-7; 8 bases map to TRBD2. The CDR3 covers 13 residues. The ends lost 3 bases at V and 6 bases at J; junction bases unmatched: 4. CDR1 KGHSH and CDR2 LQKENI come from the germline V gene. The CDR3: CASSPDLAGEQYF. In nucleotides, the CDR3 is TGTGCCAGCTCACCGGACCTAGCGGGCGAGCAGTACTTC.

CDR3 residues: CASSSPGEASDTQYF. Written as DNA, the CDR3 is TGTGCCAGCAGCAGCCCGGGGGAGGCCTCAGATACGCAGTATTTT. This chain uses TRBV6-6 with TRBJ2-3; D possibly corresponds to TRBD2 (6 bases). V gave up 6 bases and J gave up 4 bases, with 17 bases separating them. Germline V CDR1 and CDR2: MNHNY, SVGAGI (reference sequence). This CDR3 comprises 15 residues.